This T cell receptor beta chain was found in a study of cytomegalovirus exposure and HLA in healthy donors. Study-level information: Across some 400 genotyped donors, about 81% landed in the Caucasian-associated ancestry cluster.

Study conclusions and caveats: TCR beta chain V- and J-gene trimming was linked, in a later analysis, to a missense variant in DCLRE1C. Cytomegalovirus association was listed for 150 or so TCR beta chains. An analysis was carried out later, and it reportedly showed fewer N-insertions in an Asian-associated ancestry cluster than the 666-donor mean.

This PCR relied on a set of 60 Vbeta primers and 13 Jbeta primers. The protocol was immunoSEQ multiplex PCR, while the TCRdb copy is restricted to in-frame clones and leaves out a portion. Of around 100,000 clones detected, approximately 67% appear once; the ten largest clones hold about 8.5%. The CDR3 has 15 residues. Germline V gives CDR1 SGHTS, CDR2 YDEGEE. Trimming cost V 0 bases and J 4 bases; bases outside gene matches: 4. Regarding this clone: Its antigen is not identified.

The receptor's source is a man aged 18 to 29 in good health and CMV-seropositive. The chain uses TRBV5-8 and TRBJ1-1, with TRBD1 identical over 9 bases. The source material was PBMCs. This CDR3 reads CASSLGDRVGTEAFF. The DNA for the CDR3 is TGTGCCAGCAGCTTGGGGGACAGGGTGGGCACTGAAGCTTTCTTT.